This TCR beta chain was sequenced during a study of Graves' ophthalmopathy and Graves' hyperthyroidism. Trimming removed 5 bases at V and 1 base at J, with 9 bases between. The CDR3 runs to 14 residues. Germline V lookup: CDR1 SGDLS, CDR2 YYNGEE. This clonotype occurred many times. Amplification from RNA transcripts yielded the TCR beta CDR3 regions. Second-round multiplex PCR came after first-round RT-PCR with HTBI primers. TCRdb reanalysed the multiplex PCR reads using MiXCR and keeps one entry per CDR3 protein. The repertoire holds roughly 400,000 distinct CDR3 sequences, with roughly 15% as singletons.

The specimen was peripheral blood. The origin of this receptor is an adult woman with stable Graves' hyperthyroidism. V and J are TRBV9 and TRBJ2-2; D call uncertain. The CDR3 loop is CASRFQQNTGELFF. The CDR3 DNA sequence: TGTGCCAGCAGGTTCCAGCAGAACACCGGGGAGCTGTTTTTT.